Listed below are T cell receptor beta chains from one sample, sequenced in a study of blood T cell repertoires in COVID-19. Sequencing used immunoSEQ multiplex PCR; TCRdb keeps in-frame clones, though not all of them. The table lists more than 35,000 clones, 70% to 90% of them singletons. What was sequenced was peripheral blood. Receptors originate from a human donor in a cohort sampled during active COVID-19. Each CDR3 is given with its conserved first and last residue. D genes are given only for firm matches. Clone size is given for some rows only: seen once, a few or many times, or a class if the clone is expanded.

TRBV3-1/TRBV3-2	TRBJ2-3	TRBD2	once	CASSQRTRGLSTQYF	TGTGCCAGCAGCCAACGGACTAGAGGCCTTAGTACGCAGTATTTT
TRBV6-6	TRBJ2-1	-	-	CASRLGFDEQFF	TGTGCCAGCAGACTAGGATTCGATGAGCAGTTCTTC
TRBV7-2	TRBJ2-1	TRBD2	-	CASSLDPRREGLSNEQFF	TGTGCCAGCAGCTTAGATCCCAGGCGGGAGGGCCTTTCCAATGAGCAGTTCTTC
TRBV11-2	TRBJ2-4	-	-	CASSFSQSERGNIQYF	TGTGCCAGCAGCTTCAGCCAGTCGGAGAGAGGGAACATTCAGTACTTC
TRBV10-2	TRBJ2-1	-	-	CASSGETANTYNEQFF	TGCGCCAGCAGTGGGGAGACCGCTAACACCTACAATGAGCAGTTCTTC
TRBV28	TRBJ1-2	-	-	CASSSQGYYGYTF	TGTGCCAGCAGTTCACAGGGCTACTATGGCTACACCTTC
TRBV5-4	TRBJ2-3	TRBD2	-	CASSLGAGGTDTQYF	TGTGCCAGCAGCTTGGGTGCGGGAGGCACAGATACGCAGTATTTT
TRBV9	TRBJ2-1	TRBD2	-	CASSVVTSGSNEQFF	TGTGCCAGCAGCGTAGTTACTAGCGGGAGTAATGAGCAGTTCTTC
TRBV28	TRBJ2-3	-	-	CASIFRDTQYF	TGTGCCAGCATCTTCCGAGATACGCAGTATTTT
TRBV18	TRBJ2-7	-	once	CASSPPMTQTYEQYF	TGTGCCAGCTCACCACCGATGACTCAGACCTACGAGCAGTACTTC
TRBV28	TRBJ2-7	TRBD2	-	CASAILADTYEQYF	TGTGCCAGCGCCATCCTAGCGGATACCTACGAGCAGTACTTC
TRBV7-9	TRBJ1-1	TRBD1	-	CASSLPRQGESHTEAFF	TGTGCCAGCAGCTTACCGCGACAGGGAGAGTCGCACACTGAAGCTTTCTTT
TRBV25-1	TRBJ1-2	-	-	CASSGGFPNYGYTF	TGTGCCAGCAGCGGGGGTTTTCCTAACTATGGCTACACCTTC
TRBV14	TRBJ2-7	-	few	CASSQDRSIWEQYF	TGTGCCAGCAGCCAAGACAGGTCTATCTGGGAGCAGTACTTC
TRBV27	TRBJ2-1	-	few	CASSLGQHNEQFF	TGTGCCAGCAGTTTAGGACAGCACAATGAGCAGTTCTTC
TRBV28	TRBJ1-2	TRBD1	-	CASSFSRGQRLLSYTF	TGTGCCAGCAGTTTTTCTAGGGGACAGCGACTATTGAGCTACACCTTC
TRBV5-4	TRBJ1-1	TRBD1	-	CASSLRDRVNTEAFF	TGTGCCAGCAGCTTAAGGGACAGGGTGAACACTGAAGCTTTCTTT
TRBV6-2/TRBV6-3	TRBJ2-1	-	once	CASSYGGNEQFF	TGTGCCAGCAGTTACGGAGGGAATGAGCAGTTCTTC
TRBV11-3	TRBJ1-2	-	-	CASSLDASAGGDYGYTF	TGTGCCAGCAGCTTAGATGCTTCGGCGGGGGGAGACTATGGCTACACCTTC
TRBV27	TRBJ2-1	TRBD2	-	CASRTTSGRSYNEQFF	TGTGCCAGCAGAACTACTAGCGGGAGGTCTTACAATGAGCAGTTCTTC
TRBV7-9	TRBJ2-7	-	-	CASSSSGYEQYF	TGTGCCAGCAGCTCATCGGGGTACGAGCAGTACTTC
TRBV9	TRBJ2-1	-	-	CASSVARKAGNEQFF	TGTGCCAGCAGCGTCGCGAGAAAAGCGGGCAATGAGCAGTTCTTC
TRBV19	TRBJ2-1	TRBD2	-	CASSLGLAGVGEQFF	TGTGCCAGTAGTCTGGGACTAGCGGGAGTAGGCGAGCAGTTCTTC
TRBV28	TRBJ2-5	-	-	CASSLGTRKQETQYF	TGTGCCAGCAGTTTAGGGACTCGAAAGCAAGAGACCCAGTACTTC
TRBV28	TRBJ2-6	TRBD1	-	CASSTPRDRVSGANVLTF	TGTGCCAGCAGCACTCCCCGGGACAGGGTATCTGGGGCCAACGTCCTGACTTTC
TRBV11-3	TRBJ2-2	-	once	CASSLGRAGELFF	TGTGCCAGCAGCTTAGGGAGGGCCGGGGAGCTGTTTTTT
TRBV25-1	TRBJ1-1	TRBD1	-	CASSDRGRGDTEAFF	TGTGCCAGCAGCGACAGGGGGCGAGGGGACACTGAAGCTTTCTTT
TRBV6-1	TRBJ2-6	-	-	CASSGGSSSGANVLTF	TGTGCCAGCAGTGGCGGGTCCAGCTCTGGGGCCAACGTCCTGACTTTC
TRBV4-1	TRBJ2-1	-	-	CASSQDRETTYNEQFF	TGCGCCAGCAGCCAAGATCGGGAGACTACCTACAATGAACAGTTCTTC
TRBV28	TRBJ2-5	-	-	CASSPISVLDQETQYF	TGTGCCAGCAGCCCCATTAGCGTACTAGACCAAGAGACCCAGTACTTC
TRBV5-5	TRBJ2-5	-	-	CASSLMTEQETQYF	TGTGCCAGCAGCTTGATGACAGAACAAGAGACCCAGTACTTC
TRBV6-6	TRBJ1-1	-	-	CASSPGHSTYAEAFF	TGTGCCAGCAGTCCCGGACACTCCACTTATGCTGAAGCTTTCTTT
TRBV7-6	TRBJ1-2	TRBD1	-	CASSSGQGAHGYTF	TGTGCCAGCAGCTCAGGACAGGGGGCTCATGGCTACACCTTC
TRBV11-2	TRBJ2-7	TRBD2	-	CASSLDLAGVEQYF	TGTGCCAGCAGCTTAGATCTAGCGGGAGTCGAGCAGTACTTC
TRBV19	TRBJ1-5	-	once	CASSMGRVNQPQHF	TGTGCCAGTAGTATGGGGAGAGTCAATCAGCCCCAGCATTTT
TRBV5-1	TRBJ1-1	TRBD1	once	CASSFQITGGGTEAFF	TGCGCCAGCAGCTTCCAGATAACAGGGGGCGGCACTGAAGCTTTCTTT
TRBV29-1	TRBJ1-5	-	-	CSVEVGGGDQPQHF	TGCAGCGTTGAAGTGGGCGGGGGGGATCAGCCCCAGCATTTT
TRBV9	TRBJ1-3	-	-	CASSRSGNTIYF	TGTGCCAGTTCCCGCTCTGGAAACACCATATATTTT
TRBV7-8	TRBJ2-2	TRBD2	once	CASSLVSGLAGVWTGELFF	TGTGCCAGCAGCTTAGTTTCGGGACTAGCGGGAGTATGGACCGGGGAGCTGTTTTTT
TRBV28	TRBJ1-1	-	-	CASSLTRNRENTEAFF	TGTGCCAGCAGTTTGACTCGGAACAGGGAGAACACTGAAGCTTTCTTT
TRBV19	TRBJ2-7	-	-	CASSIGRGSYEQYF	TGTGCCAGTAGTATAGGCAGGGGCAGCTACGAGCAGTACTTC
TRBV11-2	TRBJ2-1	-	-	CASSLGPGAGANEQFF	TGTGCCAGCAGCTTAGGCCCAGGGGCTGGGGCCAATGAGCAGTTCTTC
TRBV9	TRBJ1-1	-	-	CASSADMGSTEAFF	TGTGCCAGCAGCGCAGACATGGGGAGCACTGAAGCTTTCTTT
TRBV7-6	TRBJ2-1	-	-	CASSLMVSSYNEQFF	TGTGCCAGCAGCCTAATGGTTAGCTCCTACAATGAGCAGTTCTTC
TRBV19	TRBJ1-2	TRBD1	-	CASRVQGQGRDGYTF	TGTGCCAGTAGGGTTCAAGGACAGGGGAGGGATGGCTACACCTTC
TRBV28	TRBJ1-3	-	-	CASSLPPNTIYF	TGTGCCAGCAGTTTACCCCCGAACACCATATATTTT
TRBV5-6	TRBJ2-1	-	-	CASSLWANEQFF	TGTGCCAGCAGCTTATGGGCCAATGAGCAGTTCTTC
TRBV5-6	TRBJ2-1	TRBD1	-	CASSLVVSGGNEQFF	TGTGCCAGCAGCTTGGTTGTGTCAGGGGGCAATGAGCAGTTCTTC
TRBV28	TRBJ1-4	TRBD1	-	CATRQGSEKLFF	TGTGCCACTCGACAGGGTAGCGAAAAACTGTTTTTT
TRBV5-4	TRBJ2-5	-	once	CASSLGGGGETQYF	TGTGCCAGCAGCTTAGGGGGCGGAGGGGAGACCCAGTACTTC
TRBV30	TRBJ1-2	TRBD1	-	CADEDFRGVGYTF	TGTGCCGACGAGGATTTCAGGGGGGTTGGCTACACCTTC
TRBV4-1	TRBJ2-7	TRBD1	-	CASSQAWGQGSYEQYF	TGCGCCAGCAGCCAAGCCTGGGGACAGGGCTCCTACGAGCAGTACTTC
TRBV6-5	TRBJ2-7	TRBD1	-	CASSYRDRGAYEQYF	TGTGCCAGCAGTTACCGGGACAGGGGAGCCTACGAGCAGTACTTC
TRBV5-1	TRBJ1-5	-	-	CASSLGGFNQPQHF	TGCGCCAGCAGCTTAGGGGGATTTAATCAGCCCCAGCATTTT
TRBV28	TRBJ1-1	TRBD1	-	CASRGGGQGNTEAFF	TGTGCCAGCAGGGGGGGTGGACAGGGGAACACTGAAGCTTTCTTT
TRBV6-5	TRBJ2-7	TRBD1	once	CASRAGTGVYEQYF	TGTGCCAGCAGGGCCGGGACAGGGGTTTACGAGCAGTACTTC
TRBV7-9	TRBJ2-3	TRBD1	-	CASSLGGTGGLDTQYF	TGTGCCAGCAGCTTAGGCGGGACAGGGGGTCTGGATACGCAGTATTTT
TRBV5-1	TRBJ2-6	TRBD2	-	CASSGGGGHISGANVLTF	TGCGCCAGCAGCGGTGGCGGGGGGCATATCTCTGGGGCCAACGTCCTGACTTTC
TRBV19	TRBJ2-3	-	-	CASSIAGRGTDTQYF	TGTGCCAGTAGTATAGCTGGCAGGGGAACAGATACGCAGTATTTT